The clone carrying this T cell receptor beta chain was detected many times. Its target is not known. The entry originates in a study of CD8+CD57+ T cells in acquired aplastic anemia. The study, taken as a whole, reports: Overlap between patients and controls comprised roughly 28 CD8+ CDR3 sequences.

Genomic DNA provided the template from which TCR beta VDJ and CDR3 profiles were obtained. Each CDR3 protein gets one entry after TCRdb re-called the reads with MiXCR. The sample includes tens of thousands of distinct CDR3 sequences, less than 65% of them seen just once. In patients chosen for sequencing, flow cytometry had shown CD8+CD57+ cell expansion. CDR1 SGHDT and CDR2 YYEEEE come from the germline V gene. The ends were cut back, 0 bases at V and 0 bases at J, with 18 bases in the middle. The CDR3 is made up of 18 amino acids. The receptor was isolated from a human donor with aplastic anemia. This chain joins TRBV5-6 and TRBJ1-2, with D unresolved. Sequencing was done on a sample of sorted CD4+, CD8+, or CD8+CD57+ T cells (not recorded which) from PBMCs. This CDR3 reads CASSLGVLSGKANYGYTF. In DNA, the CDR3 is TGTGCCAGCAGCTTGGGCGTTTTATCGGGGAAAGCTAACTATGGCTACACCTTC.